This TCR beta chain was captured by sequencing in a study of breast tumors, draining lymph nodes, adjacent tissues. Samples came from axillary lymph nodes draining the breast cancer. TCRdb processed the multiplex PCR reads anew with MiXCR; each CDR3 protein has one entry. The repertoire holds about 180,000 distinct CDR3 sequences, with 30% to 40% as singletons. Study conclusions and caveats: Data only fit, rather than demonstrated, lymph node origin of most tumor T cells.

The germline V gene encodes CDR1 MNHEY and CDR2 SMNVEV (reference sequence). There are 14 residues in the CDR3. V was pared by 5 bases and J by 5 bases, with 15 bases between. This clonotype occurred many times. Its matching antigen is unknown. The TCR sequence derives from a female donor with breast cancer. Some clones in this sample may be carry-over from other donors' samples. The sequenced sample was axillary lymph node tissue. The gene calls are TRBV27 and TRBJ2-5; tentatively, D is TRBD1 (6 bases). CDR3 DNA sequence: TGTGCCAGCAGTGCCCTAACAGGGCTGGAGACCCAGTACTTC. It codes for CASSALTGLETQYF.